This T cell receptor beta chain emerged from a study of molecular identifiers for immune sequencing clone quantification. This clonotype has a handful of counts. The antigen is not known. Study-wide results and caveats: Highly expanded clone sizes could end up underestimated if a barcode were shared by identical TCR molecules.

TCRdb re-analysed the PCR reads in MiXCR, keeping a single row per CDR3 protein. The repertoire consists of about half a million distinct CDR3 sequences, with 20% to 25% occurring once and the leading ten covering approximately 0.8%. Sequenced sample: naive CD8+ T cells from blood, with Jurkat cell RNA spiked in. The subset denotes: FACS-sorted CD8+CD4-CCR7+CD45RA+ naive T cells. The receptor was derived from a human donor in good health. Some libraries in this study had Jurkat cell RNA spiked in.

CDR3 nucleotide sequence: TGTGCCAGCAGTTATTTCGCGGAATGGATGAGCTCCTATAATTCACCCCTCCACTTT. It codes for CASSYFAEWMSSYNSPLHF. V gene TRBV6-2 or TRBV6-3 combines with J gene TRBJ1-6; D not certain. The V end was cut by 3 bases, the J end by 0 bases, with 18 bases between. Germline CDR1 and CDR2: MNHEY and SVGEGT. The CDR3 sequence is 19 residues long.